Here is one T cell receptor (beta chain) with its context. This entry is derived from a study of PD-L1 blockade in urothelial cancer. The V gene's germline CDR1 is MNHNS and CDR2 SASEGT. The length of the CDR3 is 15 residues. V dropped 6 bases and J dropped 4 bases, with 15 bases sitting between them. Libraries were prepared by immunoSEQ multiplex PCR; TCRdb keeps only in-frame clonotypes and omits some of them. Counted here are 100,000 or so clones, approximately 91% occurring once; the ten biggest clones make up 0.8% to 1%. The genes are TRBV6-1 and TRBJ1-4, with D perhaps matching TRBD1 (5 bases). Sequences were derived from PBMCs, sampled around atezolizumab (anti-PD-L1) treatment. The source of this sequence is a woman of 80 years or more with urothelial cancer. CDR3 residues: CASSDLGLNNEKLFF. CDR3 coding DNA: TGTGCCAGCAGCGATCTGGGACTGAATAATGAAAAACTGTTTTTT.